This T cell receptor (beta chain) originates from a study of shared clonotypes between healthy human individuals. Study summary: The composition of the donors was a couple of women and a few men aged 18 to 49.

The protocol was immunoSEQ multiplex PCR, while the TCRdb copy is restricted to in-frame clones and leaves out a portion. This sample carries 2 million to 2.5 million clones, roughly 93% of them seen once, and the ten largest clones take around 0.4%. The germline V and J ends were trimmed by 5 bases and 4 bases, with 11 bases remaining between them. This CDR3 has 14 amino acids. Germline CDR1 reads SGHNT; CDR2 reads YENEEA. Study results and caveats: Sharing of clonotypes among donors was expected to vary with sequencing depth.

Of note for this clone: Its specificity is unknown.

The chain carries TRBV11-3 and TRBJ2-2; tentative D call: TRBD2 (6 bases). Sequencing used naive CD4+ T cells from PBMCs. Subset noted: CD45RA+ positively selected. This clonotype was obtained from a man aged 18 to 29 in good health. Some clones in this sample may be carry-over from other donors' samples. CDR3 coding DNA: TGTGCCAGCAGCAGCGGGCACCGCACCGGGGAGCTGTTTTTT. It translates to CASSSGHRTGELFF. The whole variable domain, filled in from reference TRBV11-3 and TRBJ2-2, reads EAGVVQSPRYKIIEKKQPVAFWCNPISGHNTLYWYLQNLGQGPELLIRYENEEAVDDSQLPKDRFSAERLKGVDSTLKIQPAELGDSAVYLCASSSGHRTGELFFGEGSRLTVL.